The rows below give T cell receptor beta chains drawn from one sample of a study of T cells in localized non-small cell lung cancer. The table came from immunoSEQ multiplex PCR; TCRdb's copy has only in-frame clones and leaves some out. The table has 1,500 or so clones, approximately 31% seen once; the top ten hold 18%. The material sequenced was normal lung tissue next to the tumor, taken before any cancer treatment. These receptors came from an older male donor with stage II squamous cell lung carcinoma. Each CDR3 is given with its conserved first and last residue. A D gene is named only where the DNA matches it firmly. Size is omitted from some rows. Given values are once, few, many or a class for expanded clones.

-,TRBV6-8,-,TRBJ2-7,TGTGCCAGCAGTCTGGGGGGAGATATCCACGAGCAGTGCTTC,CASSLGGDIHEQCF
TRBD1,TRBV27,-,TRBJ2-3,TGTGCCAGCAGTTTGACGACAGGGGTGGCAGATACGCAGTATTTT,CASSLTTGVADTQYF
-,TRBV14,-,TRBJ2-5,TGTGCCAGCAGCCTGGCGCCCCAAGAGACCCAGTACTTC,CASSLAPQETQYF
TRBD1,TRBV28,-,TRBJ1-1,TGTGCCAGCAGTCCCCTAGGGGGGACAGGGGGCACTGAAGCTTTCTTT,CASSPLGGTGGTEAFF
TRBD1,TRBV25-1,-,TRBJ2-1,TGTGCCAGCAGTGATTCTAACAGGGGTGAGCAGTTCTTC,CASSDSNRGEQFF
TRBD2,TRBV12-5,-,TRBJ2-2,TGTGCTAGTGGTTTTCGGAGCGGGAGCCACACCGGGGAGCTGTTTTTT,CASGFRSGSHTGELFF
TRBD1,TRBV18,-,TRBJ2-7,TGTGCCAGCTCACCCTGGGACAGCTCCTACGAGCAGTACTTC,CASSPWDSSYEQYF
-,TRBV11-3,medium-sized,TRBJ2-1,TGTGCCAGCAGCTTAGGAGGGGCCTACAATGAGCAGTTCTTC,CASSLGGAYNEQFF
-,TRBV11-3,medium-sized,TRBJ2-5,TGTGCCAGCAGCTTAACCGGGACTCAAGAGACCCAGTACTTC,CASSLTGTQETQYF
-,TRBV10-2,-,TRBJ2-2,TGCGCCAGTCGGACCACCGCGAACACCGGGGAGCTGTTTTTT,CASRTTANTGELFF
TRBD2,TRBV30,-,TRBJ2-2,TGTGCCTGGAGTGTCGGAGGGACTAGCGGGAGCGGGGAGCTGTTTTTT,CAWSVGGTSGSGELFF
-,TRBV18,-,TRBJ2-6,TGTGCCAGCTCACCAGAACAGACTGGGGCCAACGTCCTGACTTTC,CASSPEQTGANVLTF
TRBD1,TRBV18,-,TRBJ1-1,TGTGCCAGCTCATTAACGGAAACAGGGGACACTGAAGCTTTCTTT,CASSLTETGDTEAFF
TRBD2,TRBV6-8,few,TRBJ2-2,TGTGCCAGCAGCCGTCCTAGCGGAAACACCAGGGAGCTGTTTTTT,CASSRPSGNTRELFF
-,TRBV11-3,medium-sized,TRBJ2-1,TGTGCCAGCAAGCCCTCCCCTTGGGCCTACTACAATGAGCAGTTCTTC,CASKPSPWAYYNEQFF
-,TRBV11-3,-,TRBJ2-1,TGTGCCAGCAGTCTGGGACTTCCCTCCTACAATGAGCAGTTCTTC,CASSLGLPSYNEQFF
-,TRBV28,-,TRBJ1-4,TGTGCCAGCAGTCTCAGCAAACCTACGGGGGATAAACTGTTTTTT,CASSLSKPTGDKLFF
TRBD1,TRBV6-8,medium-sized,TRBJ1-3,TGTGCCACCTCAGTTAACCCACAGGGGGCCATTGGAAACACCATATATTTT,CATSVNPQGAIGNTIYF
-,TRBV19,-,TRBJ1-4,TGTGCCAGTAGCCTCCGGAGGGGGGATAATGAAAAACTGTTTTTT,CASSLRRGDNEKLFF
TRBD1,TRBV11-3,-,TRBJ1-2,TGTGCCAGCAGCCTTAACCGGGACAGGGGGTTCGGCTACACCTTC,CASSLNRDRGFGYTF
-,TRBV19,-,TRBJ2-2,TGTGCCAGTAGTATCCAGGGGCGGACCGGGGAGCTGTTTTTT,CASSIQGRTGELFF
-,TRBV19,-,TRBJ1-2,TGTGCCAGACAATCCGCTGGTCCGCATGGCTACACCTTC,CARQSAGPHGYTF
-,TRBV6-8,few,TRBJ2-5,TGTGCCAGCAGTGACCTAGGGGGTAATGAAGAGACCCAGTACTTC,CASSDLGGNEETQYF
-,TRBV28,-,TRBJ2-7,TGTGCCAGCAGTTTCGGCAATGCCTACAAGCAGTACTTC,CASSFGNAYKQYF